Shown below are 2 T cell receptor beta chains from a single sample sequenced in a study of technical replicates of blood from a few donors. This table comes from immunoSEQ multiplex PCR, and its TCRdb copy is limited to in-frame clones, with some not included. In the table there are some 74,000 clones, about 91% of which are singletons. What was sequenced was T cells isolated from PBMCs. The receptors stem from a human donor in good health.

This clone is a singleton in its sample. The V call is TRBV27, the J call TRBJ2-3, with TRBD2 as a possible D gene (5 bases). The CDR3 runs 13 residues. Germline CDR1 reads MNHEY; CDR2 reads SMNVEV (reference sequence). V was shortened by 8 bases and J by 2 bases, with 11 bases between the two germline ends. The CDR3 spells CASAGRTTDTQYF. In nucleotides, the CDR3 is TGTGCCAGCGCGGGCAGGACCACAGATACGCAGTATTTT.

The V gene is TRBV4-3, the J gene TRBJ1-1; no firm D call. The CDR3 runs 17 residues. Germline V gives CDR1 LGHNA, CDR2 YSLEER. Trimming took off 0 bases at V and 5 bases at J, with 19 bases between the two ends. CDR3 in amino acids: CASSQEGRVWGETEAFF. The CDR3 DNA follows: TGCGCCAGCAGCCAAGAAGGGAGGGTGTGGGGTGAGACTGAAGCTTTCTTT.